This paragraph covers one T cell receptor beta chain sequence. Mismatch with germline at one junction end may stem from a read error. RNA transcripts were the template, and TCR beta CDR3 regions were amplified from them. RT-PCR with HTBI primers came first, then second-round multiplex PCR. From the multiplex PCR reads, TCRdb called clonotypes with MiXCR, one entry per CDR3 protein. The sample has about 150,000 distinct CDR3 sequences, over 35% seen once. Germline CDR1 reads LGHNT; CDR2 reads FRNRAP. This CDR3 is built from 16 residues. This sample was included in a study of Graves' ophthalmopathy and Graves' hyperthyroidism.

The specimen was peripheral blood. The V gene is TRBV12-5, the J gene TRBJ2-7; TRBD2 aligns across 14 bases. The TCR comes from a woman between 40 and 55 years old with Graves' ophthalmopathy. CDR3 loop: CASGSFLGLAGGCSTF. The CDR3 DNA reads TGTGCTAGTGGTTCCTTCCTTGGACTAGCGGGAGGTTGCTCTACATTC.